This TCR beta chain appears in the sequencing data of a study of T cells in Graves' hyperthyroidism and ophthalmopathy. Study-level findings and limits: With a median lead of approximately 6 months before onset, the model predicted ophthalmopathy.

The source material, RNA transcripts, was used to amplify TCR beta CDR3 regions. With the HTBI primer set, the TCR CDR3 went through a first round of RT-PCR. A single record per CDR3 protein comes from TCRdb applying MiXCR to the multiplex PCR reads. The data show some 510,000 distinct CDR3 sequences, with 46% seen just once and roughly 8.2% held by the top ten. This CDR3 has 13 amino acids. CDR1 is ENHRY, CDR2 SYGVKD, per germline. Trimming cost V 5 bases and J 5 bases; bases outside gene matches: 5. This clonotype was recorded once. The antigen is undetermined. It was considered stable Graves' hyperthyroidism when ophthalmopathy did not progress within 18 months. Uncontrolled infection, other autoimmune disease, pregnancy or lactation led to exclusion.

The sequenced sample consisted of peripheral blood or thyroid tissue (not recorded which). This TCR derives from a woman aged 18 to 35 with Graves' hyperthyroidism. This chain uses TRBV10-3 with TRBJ2-7, with 8 positions matching TRBD1. The CDR3 DNA sequence: TGTGCCATCAGTATCTCAGGGGGCAACGAGCAGTACTTC. Translated: CAISISGGNEQYF.